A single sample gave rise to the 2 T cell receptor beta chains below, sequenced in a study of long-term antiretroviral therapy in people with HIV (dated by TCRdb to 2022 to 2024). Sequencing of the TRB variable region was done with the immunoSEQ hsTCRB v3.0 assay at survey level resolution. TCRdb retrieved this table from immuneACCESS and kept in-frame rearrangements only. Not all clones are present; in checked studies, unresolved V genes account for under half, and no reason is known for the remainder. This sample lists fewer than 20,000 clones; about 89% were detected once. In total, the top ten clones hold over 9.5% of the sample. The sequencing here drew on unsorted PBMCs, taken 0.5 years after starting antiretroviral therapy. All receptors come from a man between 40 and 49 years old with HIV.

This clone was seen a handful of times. CDR3 protein: CASKGQGPSYEQYF. CDR3 sequence (DNA): TGTGCCAGCAAGGGACAGGGACCCTCCTACGAGCAGTACTTC. The V call is TRBV2, the J call TRBJ2-7, with 9 bases aligning to TRBD1. The CDR3 covers 14 residues. The V and J ends lost 7 bases and 0 bases, in that order; junction bases with no gene match: 4. Germline V gene lookup returns CDR1 SNHLY and CDR2 FYNNEI.

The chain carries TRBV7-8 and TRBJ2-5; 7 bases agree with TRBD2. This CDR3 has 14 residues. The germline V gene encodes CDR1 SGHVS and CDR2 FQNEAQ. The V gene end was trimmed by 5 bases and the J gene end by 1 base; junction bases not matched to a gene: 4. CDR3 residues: CASSELATQETQYF. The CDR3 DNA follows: TGTGCCAGCAGCGAACTAGCGACCCAAGAGACCCAGTACTTC.